Shown below are 4 T cell receptor delta chains from a single sample sequenced in a study of gamma-delta chains in newborns, infants, children. TCRdb reanalyzed the reads using CATT. Here the sample spans over 2,000 delta-chain clones, approximately 1.5% being singletons. The sequencing input was blood. The source of these receptors is a child who was a newborn, infant or young child, either healthy, febrile or measles-vaccinated (not recorded which).

The chain combines TRDV1 with TRDJ1; 8 nucleotides line up with TRDD3. The CDR3 totals 18 residues. Trimming cost V 0 bases and J 3 bases; bases outside gene matches: 12. Germline values: CDR1 TSWWSYY, CDR2 QGS. The CDR3: CALGELVNPTGGPDKLIF. The DNA of the CDR3 is TGTGCTCTTGGGGAACTAGTGAACCCGACTGGGGGTCCCGATAAACTCATCTTT.

This clone was detected only a few times. The protein TCRdb gives is from a much larger clone and does not agree with this DNA's translation at residue 11, likely a read error; the protein shown here comes from the DNA. The J gene is TRDJ1, the V gene TRDV2, with 10 bases aligning to TRDD3. The CDR3 length is 18 residues. CDR1 and CDR2 (germline): GEAIGNYY, EKD. V lost 3 bases and J lost 0; bases outside the gene matches: 12. The CDR3 spells CACDRILLGDPYTDKLIF. For the CDR3, the DNA is TGTGCCTGTGACCGAATATTACTGGGGGATCCTTACACCGATAAACTCATCTTT.

This clone was seen only a few times. This could be a read error, since a much larger clone is one nucleotide away. Other DNA sequences in this specimen translate into the identical CDR3. The rearrangement links TRDV1 to TRDJ1, with D possibly being TRDD2 (8 bases). The CDR3 runs to 23 residues. Per germline, CDR1 TSWWSYY and CDR2 QGS. V gave up 2 bases and J gave up 0 bases, with 34 bases separating them. CDR3 DNA sequence: TGTGCTCTTGGGGAATTCACCTTCCTATTACTAGGGGGATCCGGGCTGAACACCGATAAACTCATCTTT. It encodes CALGEFTFLLLGGSGLNTDKLIF.

This clone was counted between two and nine times. TCRdb's entry gives the protein of a much larger clone, which mismatches this DNA's translation at residue 12, likely from a read error; the protein reported here is translated from the DNA. This sequence joins TRDV1 and TRDJ1; D is perhaps TRDD2 or TRDD3 (6 bases each). CDR1 and CDR2 from the germline V gene are TSWWSYY and QGS. The CDR3 spans 22 residues. Trimming removed 2 bases from V and 0 bases from J, with 31 bases in between. CDR3 bases: TGTGCTCTTGGGGAAGTCCAATCCTACCCAGTGGTGGATACAGGGTACACCGATAAACTCATCTTT. Its protein product is CALGEVQSYPVVDTGYTDKLIF.